Following are 9 T cell receptor beta chains from one sample sequenced in a study of regulatory T cells in long-lasting Graves disease. Both iRepertoire HTBI primers and Arm-PCR of CDR3 regions were used to build the TCR beta libraries. TCRdb ran MiXCR on the multiplex PCR reads and lists one entry per CDR3 protein. Of about 560,000 distinct CDR3 sequences in the sample, 15% to 20% were seen once. Time point described: newly diagnosed GD, antithyroid drugs for less than 3 months. The TCR library was made from RNA extracted from PBMCs. The same data also went into a second study, on T cells in Graves' hyperthyroidism and ophthalmopathy.

The specimen was peripheral blood mononuclear cells (PBMCs), collected at new diagnosis, from a patient treated with antithyroid drugs. These receptors came from a man aged 18 to 29 with Graves disease.

The chain combines TRBV9 with TRBJ2-7; tentative D call: TRBD2 (7 bases). Germline V gives CDR1 SGDLS, CDR2 YYNGEE. Trimming cost V 3 bases and J 6 bases, with 28 bases left between them. The CDR3 runs 18 residues. CDR3 DNA sequence: TGTGCCAGCAGCGGGACCCTTAGGGGGGGCAATTCTCCCGGCGAGCAGTACTTC. It is translated as CASSGTLRGGNSPGEQYF.

The table lists this clonotype with many counts. This chain uses TRBV6-2 or TRBV6-3 with TRBJ1-1; 7 nucleotides match TRBD1. Losses at the gene ends were 7 bases for V and 3 bases for J; bases not matched to a gene: 8. Germline CDR1 is MNHEY and CDR2 is SVGEGT. The CDR3 is made up of 14 amino acids. The CDR3 loop reads CASNSIQGYTEAFF. CDR3 nucleotides: TGTGCCAGCAATAGTATACAGGGGTACACTGAAGCTTTCTTT.

This clonotype was counted between two and nine times. This chain links TRBV20-1 with TRBJ1-1; D is uncertain. Trimming stripped 3 bases from V and 6 bases from J, with 14 bases between. CDR3 size: 13 residues. CDR1 is DFQATT and CDR2 is SNEGSKA in the germline V gene (reference sequence). CDR3 coding DNA: TGCAGTGCTAGTGAGGGAGGGATTGCTGAAGCTTTCTTT. This sequence encodes CSASEGGIAEAFF.

The chain is built from TRBV6-1 and TRBJ1-5, with TRBD1 matching 7 bases. V trimming: 2 bases; J trimming: 4 bases; junction bases outside the gene matches: 5. Per germline, CDR1 MNHNS and CDR2 SASEGT. This CDR3 comprises 15 residues. CDR3 sequence: CASSERQGGNQPQHF. CDR3 nucleotides: TGTGCCAGCAGTGAAAGACAGGGTGGGAATCAGCCCCAGCATTTT.

At least ten counts were recorded for this clonotype. This chain uses TRBV6-1 with TRBJ2-7, with TRBD1 matching 11 bases. Germline-derived CDR1 and CDR2 are MNHNS and SASEGT. The J segment lost 3 bases and the V segment lost 6 bases, leaving 7 bases of the junction unmatched. The CDR3 is 15 amino acids. This CDR3 is CASSAWTGGIYEQYF. CDR3 in DNA: TGTGCCAGCAGCGCTTGGACAGGGGGCATCTACGAGCAGTACTTC.

In its sample, this clonotype was seen a few times. The V call is TRBV5-1, the J call TRBJ2-1; 13 bases are a match to TRBD2. Germline CDR1 SGHRS, CDR2 YFSETQ. V shed 4 bases and J 8 bases; nucleotides not matched to a gene: 9. The CDR3 is 16 amino acids. The CDR3 here is CASSPAGTSGKYEQFF. CDR3 DNA: TGCGCCAGCAGCCCTGCCGGGACTAGCGGGAAATATGAGCAGTTCTTC.

The chain links TRBV29-1 to TRBJ2-2; no reliable D call. Trimming shortened V by 8 bases and J by 6 bases, and 13 bases separated the two germline ends. The germline gives CDR1 SQVTM, CDR2 ANQGSEA. The CDR3 runs 12 residues. CDR3 amino acids: CSLKNLSGELFF. The CDR3 DNA reads TGCAGCCTTAAAAACCTCTCCGGGGAGCTGTTTTTT.

This clonotype was seen many times. The V gene is TRBV15, the J gene TRBJ2-1; no firm D call. V gave up 8 bases and J gave up 3 bases, with 11 bases separating them. The CDR3 length is 13 residues. CDR1 and CDR2 from the germline V gene are LNHNV and YYDKDF (reference sequence). The CDR3 loop is CATEGINYNEQFF. The DNA for the CDR3 is TGTGCCACCGAAGGCATAAACTACAATGAGCAGTTCTTC.

There are many counts of this clonotype. The chain recombines TRBV30 with TRBJ1-2; D is ambiguous. The CDR3 runs 13 residues. V lost 7 bases and J lost 4, with 16 bases in between. CDR1 is GTSNPN, CDR2 SVGIG, per germline (reference sequence). CDR3 in amino acids: CASPMESLYGYTF. The CDR3 bases are TGTGCCTCCCCGATGGAGTCCCTCTATGGCTACACCTTC.